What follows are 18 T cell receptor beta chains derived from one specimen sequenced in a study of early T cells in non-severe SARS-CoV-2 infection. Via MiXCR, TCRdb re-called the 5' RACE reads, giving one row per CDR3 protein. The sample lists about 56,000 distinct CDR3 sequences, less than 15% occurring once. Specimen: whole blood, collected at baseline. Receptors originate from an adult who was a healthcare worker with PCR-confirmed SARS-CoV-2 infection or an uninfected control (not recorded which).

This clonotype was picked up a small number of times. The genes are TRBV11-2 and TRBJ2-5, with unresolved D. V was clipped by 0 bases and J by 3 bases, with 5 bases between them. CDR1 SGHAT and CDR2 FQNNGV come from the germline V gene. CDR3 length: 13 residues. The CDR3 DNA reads TGTGCCAGCAGCTTAGATCGGGAAGAGACCCAGTACTTC. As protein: CASSLDREETQYF.

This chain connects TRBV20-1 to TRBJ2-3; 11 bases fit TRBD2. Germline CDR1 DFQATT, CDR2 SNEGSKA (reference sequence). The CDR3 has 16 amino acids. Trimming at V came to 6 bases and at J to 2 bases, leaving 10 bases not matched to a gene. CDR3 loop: CSANQIAGGLTDTQYF. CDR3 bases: TGCAGTGCAAACCAGATAGCGGGGGGGCTCACAGATACGCAGTATTTT.

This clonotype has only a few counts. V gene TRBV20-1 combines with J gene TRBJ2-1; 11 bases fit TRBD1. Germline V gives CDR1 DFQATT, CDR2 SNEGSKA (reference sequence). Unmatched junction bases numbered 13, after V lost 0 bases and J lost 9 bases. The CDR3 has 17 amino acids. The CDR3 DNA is TGCAGTGCTAGAGATGGGAGGGGGACAGGGGGTCCCACTGAGCAGTTCTTC. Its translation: CSARDGRGTGGPTEQFF.

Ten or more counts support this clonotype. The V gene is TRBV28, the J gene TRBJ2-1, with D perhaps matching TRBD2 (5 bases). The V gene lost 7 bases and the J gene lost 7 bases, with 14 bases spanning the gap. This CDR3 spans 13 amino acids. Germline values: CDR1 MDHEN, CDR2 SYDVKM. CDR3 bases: TGTGCCAGCAAAGCGGAGCCTTGGAATGAGCAGTTCTTC. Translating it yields CASKAEPWNEQFF.

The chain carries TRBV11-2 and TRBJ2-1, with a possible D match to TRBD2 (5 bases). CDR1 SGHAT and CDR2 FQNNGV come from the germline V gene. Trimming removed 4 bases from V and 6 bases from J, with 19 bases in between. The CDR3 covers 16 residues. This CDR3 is CASSSPEGVGGNEQFF. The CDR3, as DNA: TGTGCCAGCAGCTCGCCAGAGGGAGTTGGCGGCAATGAGCAGTTCTTC. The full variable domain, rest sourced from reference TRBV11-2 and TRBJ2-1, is EAGVAQSPRYKIIEKRQSVAFWCNPISGHATLYWYQQILGQGPKLLIQFQNNGVVDDSQLPKDRFSAERLKGVDSTLKIQPAKLEDSAVYLCASSSPEGVGGNEQFFGPGTRLTVL.

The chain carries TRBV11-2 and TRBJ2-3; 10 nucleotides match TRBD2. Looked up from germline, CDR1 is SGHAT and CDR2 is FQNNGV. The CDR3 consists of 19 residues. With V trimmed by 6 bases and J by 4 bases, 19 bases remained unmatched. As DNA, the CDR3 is TGTGCCAGCAGACCCATCAAGCGGGGGGGCCGGTTAGAGGCAGATACGCAGTATTTT. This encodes CASRPIKRGGRLEADTQYF.

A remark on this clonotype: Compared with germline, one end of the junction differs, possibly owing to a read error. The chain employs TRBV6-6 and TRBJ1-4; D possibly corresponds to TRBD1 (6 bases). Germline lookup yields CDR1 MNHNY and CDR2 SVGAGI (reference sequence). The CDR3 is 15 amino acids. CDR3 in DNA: TGTGTCAGCAGACCAACACAGGGCATTCCTGAAAAACTGTTTTTT. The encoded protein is CVSRPTQGIPEKLFF.

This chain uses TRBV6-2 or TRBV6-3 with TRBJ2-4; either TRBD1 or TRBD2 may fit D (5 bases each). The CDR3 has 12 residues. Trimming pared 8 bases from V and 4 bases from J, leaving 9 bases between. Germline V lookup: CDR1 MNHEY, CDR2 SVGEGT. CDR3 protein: CASEGRKNIQYF. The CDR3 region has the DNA TGTGCCAGCGAGGGGCGGAAAAACATTCAGTACTTC.

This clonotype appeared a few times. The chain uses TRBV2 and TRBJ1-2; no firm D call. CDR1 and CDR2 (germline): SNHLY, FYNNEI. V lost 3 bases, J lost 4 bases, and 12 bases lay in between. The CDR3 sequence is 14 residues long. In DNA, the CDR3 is TGTGCCAGCAGTGAGAGTCCGGGTAGCTATGGCTACACCTTC. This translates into CASSESPGSYGYTF.

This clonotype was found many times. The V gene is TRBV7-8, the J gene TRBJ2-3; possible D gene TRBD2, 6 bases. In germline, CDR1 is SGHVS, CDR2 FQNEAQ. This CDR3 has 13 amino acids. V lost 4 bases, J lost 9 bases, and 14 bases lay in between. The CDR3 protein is CASSSSPGVTQYF. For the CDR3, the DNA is TGTGCCAGCAGCTCTTCCCCGGGAGTCACGCAGTATTTT.

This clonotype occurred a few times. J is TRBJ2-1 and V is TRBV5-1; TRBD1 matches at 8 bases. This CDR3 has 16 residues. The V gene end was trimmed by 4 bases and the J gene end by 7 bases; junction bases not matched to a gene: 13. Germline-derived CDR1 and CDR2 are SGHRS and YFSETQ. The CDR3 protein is CASSQGAGWPPNEQFF. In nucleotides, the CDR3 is TGCGCCAGCAGCCAGGGGGCGGGGTGGCCCCCTAATGAGCAGTTCTTC.

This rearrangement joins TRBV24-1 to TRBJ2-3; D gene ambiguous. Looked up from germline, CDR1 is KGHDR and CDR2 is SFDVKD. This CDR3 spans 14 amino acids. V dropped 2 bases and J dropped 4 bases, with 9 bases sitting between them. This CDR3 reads CATSDSPSADTQYF. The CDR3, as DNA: TGTGCCACCAGTGATTCCCCCAGCGCAGATACGCAGTATTTT.

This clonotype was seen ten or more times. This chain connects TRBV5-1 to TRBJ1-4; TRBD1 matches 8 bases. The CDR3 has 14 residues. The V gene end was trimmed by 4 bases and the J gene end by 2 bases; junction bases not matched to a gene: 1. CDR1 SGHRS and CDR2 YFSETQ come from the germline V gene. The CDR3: CASSRTGTNEKLFF. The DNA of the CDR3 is TGCGCCAGCAGCCGGACAGGGACTAATGAAAAACTGTTTTTT.

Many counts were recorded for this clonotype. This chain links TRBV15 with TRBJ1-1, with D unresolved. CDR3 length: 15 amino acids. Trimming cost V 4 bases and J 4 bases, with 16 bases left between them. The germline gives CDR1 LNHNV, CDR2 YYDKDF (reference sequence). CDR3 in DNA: TGTGCCACCAGCAAGGCAGCGACGTTTGGCACTGAAGCTTTCTTT. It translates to CATSKAATFGTEAFF.

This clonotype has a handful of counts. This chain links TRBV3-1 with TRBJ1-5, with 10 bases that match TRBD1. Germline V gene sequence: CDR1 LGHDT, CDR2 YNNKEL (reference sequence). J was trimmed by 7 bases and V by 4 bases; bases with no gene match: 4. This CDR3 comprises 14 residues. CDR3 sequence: CASSPGQGQQPQHF. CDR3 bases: TGTGCCAGCAGCCCGGGACAGGGGCAACAGCCCCAGCATTTT.

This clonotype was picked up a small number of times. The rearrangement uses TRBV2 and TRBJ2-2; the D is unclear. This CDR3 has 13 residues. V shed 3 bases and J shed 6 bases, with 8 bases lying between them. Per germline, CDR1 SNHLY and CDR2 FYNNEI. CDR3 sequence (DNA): TGTGCCAGCAGTGACCCATCGGCCGGGGAGCTGTTTTTT. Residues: CASSDPSAGELFF. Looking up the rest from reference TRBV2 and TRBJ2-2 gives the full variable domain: EPEVTQTPSHQVTQMGQEVILRCVPISNHLYFYWYRQILGQKVEFLVSFYNNEISEKSEIFDDQFSVERPDGSNFTLKIRSTKLEDSAMYFCASSDPSAGELFFGEGSRLTVL.

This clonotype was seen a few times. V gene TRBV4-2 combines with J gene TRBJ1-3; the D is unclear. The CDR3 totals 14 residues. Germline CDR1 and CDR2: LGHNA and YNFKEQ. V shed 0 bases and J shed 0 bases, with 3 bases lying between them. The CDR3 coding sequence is TGTGCCAGCAGCCAAGAGAGCTCTGGAAACACCATATATTTT. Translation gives CASSQESSGNTIYF.

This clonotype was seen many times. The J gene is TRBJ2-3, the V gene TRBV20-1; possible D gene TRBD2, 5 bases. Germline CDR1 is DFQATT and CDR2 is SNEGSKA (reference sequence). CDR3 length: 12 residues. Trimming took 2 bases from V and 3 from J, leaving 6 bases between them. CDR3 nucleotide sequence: TGCAGTGCTAGACCGGGGACAGATACGCAGTATTTT. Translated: CSARPGTDTQYF.